This T cell receptor beta chain was identified in a study of T cell repertoires in cytomegalovirus infection (dated by TCRdb to between 2017 and 2020). Background for the entire study: Donor HLA type was relevant to the analysis, as public TCR beta signatures indicated carriage of CMV infection together with the matching HLA type. Results the study describes overall, beyond this receptor: Cumulative frequency of public TCR beta family members discriminated carriers of CMV infection plus the relevant HLA type in this cohort and an independent approximately 400-donor cohort. The ex vivo response was dominated by HLA-C-restricted CMV-specific TCR beta clonotypes, and the single most frequent clonotype in two of eight donors was supplied by these HLA-C-restricted clonotypes.

Of note for this clonotype: Its antigen remains undetermined. Within one base of it there is no much larger clone, and no base qualities were kept.

V and J are truncated by 5 bases and 2 bases respectively, leaving an intervening sequence of 13 bases. From a lookup of the germline V gene (reference sequence), CDR1 and CDR2 are DFQATT and SNEGSKA. The CDR3 spans 14 residues, from the cysteine through the phenylalanine. The entry retains the CDR3 DNA only, 42 bases that are in frame from base 1. Instrument used: Illumina HiSeq 1500. TCRdb itself trimmed the public reads at Q25 with fastp, ran MiXCR and retained productive beta chains. Identical CDR3 proteins give one entry, which carries the most common genes and DNA. Across this sample there are 7,700 or so distinct CDR3 sequences, with approximately 49% seen only once. The ten largest clones take up 70% to 75% of the sample.

The sample was PBMCs, sequenced either directly or after in vitro stimulation (not recorded which). The rearranged segments are TRBV20-1 and TRBJ2-4; the D segment is perhaps TRBD1 or TRBD2, each sharing 5 matched bases. This sequence originates from a human donor in good health (CMV status not recorded). Some clones in this sample may be carry-over from other donors' samples. CDR3 region: CSAVRGRTKNIQYF. The sequenced DNA is TGCAGTGCTGTCCGGGGCAGGACCAAAAACATTCAGTACTTC.